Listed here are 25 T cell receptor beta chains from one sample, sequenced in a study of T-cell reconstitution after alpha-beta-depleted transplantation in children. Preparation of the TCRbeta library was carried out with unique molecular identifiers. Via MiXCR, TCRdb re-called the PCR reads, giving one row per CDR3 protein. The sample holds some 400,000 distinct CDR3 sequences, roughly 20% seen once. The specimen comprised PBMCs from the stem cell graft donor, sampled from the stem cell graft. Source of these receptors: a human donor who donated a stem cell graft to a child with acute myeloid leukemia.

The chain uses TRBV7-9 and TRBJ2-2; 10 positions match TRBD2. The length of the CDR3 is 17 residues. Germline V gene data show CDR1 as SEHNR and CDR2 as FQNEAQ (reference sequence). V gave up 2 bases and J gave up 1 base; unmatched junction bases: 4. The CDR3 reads CASSLSGTSENTGELFF. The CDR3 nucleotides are TGTGCCAGCAGCTTATCCGGGACTAGCGAGAACACCGGGGAGCTGTTTTTT. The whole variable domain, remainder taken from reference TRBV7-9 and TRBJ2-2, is DTGVSQNPRHKITKRGQNVTFRCDPISEHNRLYWYRQTLGQGPEFLTYFQNEAQLEKSRLLSDRFSAERPKGSFSTLEIQRTEQGDSAMYLCASSLSGTSENTGELFFGEGSRLTVL.

The CDR3, as DNA: TGCAGTGCTAGGGGGGTTACTAGCGGGAACTACGAGCAGTACTTC. Protein sequence: CSARGVTSGNYEQYF. This rearrangement joins TRBV20-1 to TRBJ2-7; 10 bases line up with TRBD2. In germline, CDR1 is DFQATT, CDR2 SNEGSKA (reference sequence). CDR3 size: 15 residues. The V segment lost 3 bases and the J segment 3 bases; nucleotides outside the gene matches: 8.

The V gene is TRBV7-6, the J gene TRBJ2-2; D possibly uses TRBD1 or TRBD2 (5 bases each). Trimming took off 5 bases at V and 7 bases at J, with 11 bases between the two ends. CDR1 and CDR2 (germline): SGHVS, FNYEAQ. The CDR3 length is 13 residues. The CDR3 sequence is CASSLGPGGELFF. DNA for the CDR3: TGTGCCAGCAGCCTGGGACCCGGCGGGGAGCTGTTTTTT.

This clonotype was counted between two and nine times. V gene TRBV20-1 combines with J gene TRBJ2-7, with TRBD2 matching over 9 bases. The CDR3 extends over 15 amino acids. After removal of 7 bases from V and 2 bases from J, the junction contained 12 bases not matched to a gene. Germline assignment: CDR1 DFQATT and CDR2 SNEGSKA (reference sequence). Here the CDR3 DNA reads TGCAGTGTTACAGCGCTAGCGGGGAAAACCTACGAGCAGTACTTC. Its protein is CSVTALAGKTYEQYF.

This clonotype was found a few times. For the CDR3, the DNA is TGTGCCAGCAGCCCAGCATGGGAAGGCCAGGAGTATTTT. This translates into CASSPAWEGQEYF. The J gene is TRBJ2-3, the V gene TRBV7-8, with no clear D. This CDR3 is built from 13 residues. V lost 5 bases and J lost 13, with 19 bases in between. Germline CDR1 SGHVS, CDR2 FQNEAQ. Full variable domain (rest looked up from reference TRBV7-8 and TRBJ2-3): GAGVSQSPRYKVAKRGQDVALRCDPISGHVSLFWYQQALGQGPEFLTYFQNEAQLDKSGLPSDRFFAERPEGSVSTLKIQRTQQEDSAVYLCASSPAWEGQEYFGPGTRLTVL.

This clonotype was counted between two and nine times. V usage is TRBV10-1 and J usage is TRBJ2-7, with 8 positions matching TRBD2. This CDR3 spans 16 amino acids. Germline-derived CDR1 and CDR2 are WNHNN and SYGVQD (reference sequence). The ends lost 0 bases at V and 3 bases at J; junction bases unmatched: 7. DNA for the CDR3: TGCGCCAGCAGTGAGTCAAGGGCTAGCGGGCTCTACGAGCAGTACTTC. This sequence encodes CASSESRASGLYEQYF.

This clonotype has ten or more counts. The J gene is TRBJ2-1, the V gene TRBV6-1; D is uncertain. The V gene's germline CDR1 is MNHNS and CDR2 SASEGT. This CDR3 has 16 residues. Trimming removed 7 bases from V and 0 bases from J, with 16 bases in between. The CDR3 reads CASTREADSSYNEQFF. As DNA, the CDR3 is TGTGCCAGCACCCGAGAGGCGGATAGCTCCTACAATGAGCAGTTCTTC.

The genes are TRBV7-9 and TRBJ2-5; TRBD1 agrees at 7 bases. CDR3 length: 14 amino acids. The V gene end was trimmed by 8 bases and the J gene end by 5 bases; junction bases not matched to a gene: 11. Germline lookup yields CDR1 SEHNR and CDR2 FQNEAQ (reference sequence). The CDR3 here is CASAPQGQDETQYF. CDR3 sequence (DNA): TGTGCCAGCGCCCCACAGGGGCAGGATGAGACCCAGTACTTC.

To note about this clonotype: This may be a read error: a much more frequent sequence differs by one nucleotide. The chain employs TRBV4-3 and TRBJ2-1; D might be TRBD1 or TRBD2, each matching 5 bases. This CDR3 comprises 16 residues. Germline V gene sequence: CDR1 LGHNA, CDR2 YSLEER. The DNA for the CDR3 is TGCGCCAGCAGCCAAGAGTGGGGCACGGGGTACAATGATCAGTTCTTC. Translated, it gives CASSQEWGTGYNDQFF.

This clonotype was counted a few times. The CDR3 region is CSADGTSGRYTDTQYF. The CDR3 nucleotides are TGCAGTGCCGATGGGACTAGCGGGAGGTACACAGATACGCAGTATTTT. The V call is TRBV20-1, the J call TRBJ2-3; 15 bases line up with TRBD2. This CDR3 has 16 residues. Germline CDR1 and CDR2: DFQATT and SNEGSKA (reference sequence). With 6 bases clipped from V and 2 bases from J, the junction kept 6 bases outside the gene matches.

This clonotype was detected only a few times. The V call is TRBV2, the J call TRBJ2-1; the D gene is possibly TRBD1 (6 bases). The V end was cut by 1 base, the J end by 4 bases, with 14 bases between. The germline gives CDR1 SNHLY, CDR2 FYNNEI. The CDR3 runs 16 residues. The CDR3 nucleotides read TGTGCCAGCAGTGAAGGGACAGCTAAGCTGTACAATGAGCAGTTCTTC. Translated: CASSEGTAKLYNEQFF.

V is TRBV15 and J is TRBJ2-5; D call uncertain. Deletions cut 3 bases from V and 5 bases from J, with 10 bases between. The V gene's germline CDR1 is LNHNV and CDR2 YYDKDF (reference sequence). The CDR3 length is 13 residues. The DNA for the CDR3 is TGTGCCACCAGCAGCTGGAAAGGGGAGACCCAGTACTTC. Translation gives CATSSWKGETQYF.

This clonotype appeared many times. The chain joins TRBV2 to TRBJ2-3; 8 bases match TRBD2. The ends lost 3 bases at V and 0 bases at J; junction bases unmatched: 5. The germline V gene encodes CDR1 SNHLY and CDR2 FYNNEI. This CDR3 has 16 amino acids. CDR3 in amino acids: CASSELTSASTDTQYF. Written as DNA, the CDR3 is TGTGCCAGCAGTGAGCTGACTAGCGCTAGCACAGATACGCAGTATTTT.

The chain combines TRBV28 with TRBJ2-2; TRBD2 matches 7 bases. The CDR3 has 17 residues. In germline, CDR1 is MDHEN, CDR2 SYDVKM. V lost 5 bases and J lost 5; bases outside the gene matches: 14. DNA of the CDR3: TGTGCCAGCAGTCCCGCAGGGTGGCGGGAGTGGACCGGGGAGCTGTTTTTT. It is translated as CASSPAGWREWTGELFF. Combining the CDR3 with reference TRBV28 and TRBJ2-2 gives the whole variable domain DVKVTQSSRYLVKRTGEKVFLECVQDMDHENMFWYRQDPGLGLRLIYFSYDVKMKEKGDIPEGYSVSREKKERFSLILESASTNQTSMYLCASSPAGWREWTGELFFGEGSRLTVL.

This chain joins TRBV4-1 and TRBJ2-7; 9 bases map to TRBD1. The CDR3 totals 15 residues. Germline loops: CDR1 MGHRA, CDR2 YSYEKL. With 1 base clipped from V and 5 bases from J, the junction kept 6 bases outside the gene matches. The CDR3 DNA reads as TGCGCCAGCAGCCAAGTCGGGACAGGGTACCACGAGCAGTACTTC. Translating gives CASSQVGTGYHEQYF.

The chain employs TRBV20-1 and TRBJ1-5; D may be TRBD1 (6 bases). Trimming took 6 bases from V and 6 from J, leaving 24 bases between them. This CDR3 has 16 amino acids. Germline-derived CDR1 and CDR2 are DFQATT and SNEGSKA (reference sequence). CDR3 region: CSARFQSNRARQPQHF. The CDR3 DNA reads TGCAGTGCCCGATTTCAATCCAACAGGGCTCGTCAGCCCCAGCATTTT.

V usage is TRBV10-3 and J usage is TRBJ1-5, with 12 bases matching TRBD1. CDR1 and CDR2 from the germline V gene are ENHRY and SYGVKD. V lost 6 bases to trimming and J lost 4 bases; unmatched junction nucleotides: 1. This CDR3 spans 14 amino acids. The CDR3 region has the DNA TGTGCCATCAGGGGACAGGGGGCAAATCAGCCCCAGCATTTT. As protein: CAIRGQGANQPQHF.

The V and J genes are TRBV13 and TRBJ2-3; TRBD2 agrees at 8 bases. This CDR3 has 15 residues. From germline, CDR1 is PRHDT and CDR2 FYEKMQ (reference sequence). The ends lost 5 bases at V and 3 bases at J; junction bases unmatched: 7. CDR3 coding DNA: TGTGCCAGCAGCCAAGGGACTAGAAGAACAGATACGCAGTATTTT. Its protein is CASSQGTRRTDTQYF.

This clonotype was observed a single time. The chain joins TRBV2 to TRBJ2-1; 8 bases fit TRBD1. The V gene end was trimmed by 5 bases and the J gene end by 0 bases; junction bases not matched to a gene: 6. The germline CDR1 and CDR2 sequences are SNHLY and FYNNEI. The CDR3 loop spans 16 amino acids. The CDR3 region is CASSKITGGSYNEQFF. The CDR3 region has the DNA TGTGCCAGCAGTAAGATTACAGGGGGCTCCTACAATGAGCAGTTCTTC. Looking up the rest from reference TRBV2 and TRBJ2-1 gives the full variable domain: EPEVTQTPSHQVTQMGQEVILRCVPISNHLYFYWYRQILGQKVEFLVSFYNNEISEKSEIFDDQFSVERPDGSNFTLKIRSTKLEDSAMYFCASSKITGGSYNEQFFGPGTRLTVL.

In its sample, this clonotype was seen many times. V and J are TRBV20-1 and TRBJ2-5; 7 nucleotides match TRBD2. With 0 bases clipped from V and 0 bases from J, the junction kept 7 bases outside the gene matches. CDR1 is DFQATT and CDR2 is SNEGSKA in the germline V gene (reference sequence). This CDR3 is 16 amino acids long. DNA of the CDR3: TGCAGTGCTAGAGATGGGGGGGTTGGGTACCAAGAGACCCAGTACTTC. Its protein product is CSARDGGVGYQETQYF.

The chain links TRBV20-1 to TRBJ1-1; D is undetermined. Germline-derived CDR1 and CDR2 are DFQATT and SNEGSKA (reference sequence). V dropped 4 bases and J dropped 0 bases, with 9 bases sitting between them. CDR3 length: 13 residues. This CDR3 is CSAKGGLNTEAFF. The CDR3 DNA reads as TGCAGTGCTAAGGGCGGTTTGAACACTGAAGCTTTCTTT.

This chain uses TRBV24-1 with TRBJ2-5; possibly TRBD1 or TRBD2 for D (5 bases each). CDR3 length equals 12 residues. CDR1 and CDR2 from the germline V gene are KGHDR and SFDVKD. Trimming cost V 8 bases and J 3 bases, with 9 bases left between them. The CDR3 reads CATTGTEETQYF. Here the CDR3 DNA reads TGTGCCACCACCGGGACGGAAGAGACCCAGTACTTC.

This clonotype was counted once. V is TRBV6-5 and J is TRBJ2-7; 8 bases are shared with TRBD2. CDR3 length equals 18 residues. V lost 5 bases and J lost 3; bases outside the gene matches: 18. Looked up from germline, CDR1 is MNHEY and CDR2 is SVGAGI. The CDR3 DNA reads TGTGCCAGCAGTCACGGTGGGGGTACGCGACTAGCGTTCTACGAGCAGTACTTC. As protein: CASSHGGGTRLAFYEQYF.

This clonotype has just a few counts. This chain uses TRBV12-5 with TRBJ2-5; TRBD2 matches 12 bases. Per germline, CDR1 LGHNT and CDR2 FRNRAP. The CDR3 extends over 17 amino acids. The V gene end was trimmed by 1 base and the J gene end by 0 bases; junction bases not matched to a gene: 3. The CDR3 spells CASGLDRLAGDQETQYF. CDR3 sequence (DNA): TGTGCTAGTGGTTTGGACCGACTAGCGGGAGACCAAGAGACCCAGTACTTC.

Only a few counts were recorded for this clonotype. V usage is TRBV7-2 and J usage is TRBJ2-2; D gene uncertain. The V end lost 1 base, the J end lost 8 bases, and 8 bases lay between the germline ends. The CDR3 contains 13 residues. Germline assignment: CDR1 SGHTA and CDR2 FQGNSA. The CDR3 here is CASSLVTAGELFF. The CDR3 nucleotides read TGTGCCAGCAGCTTAGTCACTGCAGGGGAGCTGTTTTTT.